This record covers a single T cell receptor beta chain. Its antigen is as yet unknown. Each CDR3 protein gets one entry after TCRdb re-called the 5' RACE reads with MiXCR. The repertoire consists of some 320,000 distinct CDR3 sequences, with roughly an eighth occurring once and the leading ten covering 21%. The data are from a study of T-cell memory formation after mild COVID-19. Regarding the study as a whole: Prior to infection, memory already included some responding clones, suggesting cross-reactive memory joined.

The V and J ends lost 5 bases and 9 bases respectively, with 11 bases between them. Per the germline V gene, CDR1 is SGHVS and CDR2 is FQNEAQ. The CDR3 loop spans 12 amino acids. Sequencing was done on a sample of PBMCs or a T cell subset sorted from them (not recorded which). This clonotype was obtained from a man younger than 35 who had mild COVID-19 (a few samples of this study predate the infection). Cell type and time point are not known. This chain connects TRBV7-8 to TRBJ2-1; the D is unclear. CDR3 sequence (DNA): TGTGCCAGCAGCCAGTCGAAGATTGAGCAGTTCTTC. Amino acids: CASSQSKIEQFF. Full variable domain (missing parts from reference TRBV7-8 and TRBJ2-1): GAGVSQSPRYKVAKRGQDVALRCDPISGHVSLFWYQQALGQGPEFLTYFQNEAQLDKSGLPSDRFFAERPEGSVSTLKIQRTQQEDSAVYLCASSQSKIEQFFGPGTRLTVL.